The entry below describes one TCR beta chain. CDR3 length: 15 residues. The V gene end was trimmed by 4 bases and the J gene end by 6 bases; junction bases not matched to a gene: 10. Germline assignment: CDR1 SGHRS and CDR2 YFSETQ. TCRdb's copy holds only in-frame clones and misses some; the assay was immunoSEQ multiplex PCR. The sample includes roughly 41,000 clones, 85% to 90% of them seen just once. The entry originates in a study of PD-1 blockade in classical Hodgkin lymphoma. Each of the patients experienced relapse following autologous stem cell transplantation, and their brentuximab vedotin exposure differed.

The V and J genes are TRBV5-1 and TRBJ2-7, with 10 bases fitting TRBD2. Sequencing used peripheral blood mononuclear cells (PBMCs), obtained before the second cycle of nivolumab. The sequence derives from a human donor with classical Hodgkin lymphoma. CDR3 nucleotides: TGCGCCAGCAGCCCCCAAGCGGGAGGGCCGTCCGAGCAGTACTTC. It encodes CASSPQAGGPSEQYF. Variable domain in full (rest from reference TRBV5-1 and TRBJ2-7): KAGVTQTPRYLIKTRGQQVTLSCSPISGHRSVSWYQQTPGQGLQFLFEYFSETQRNKGNFPGRFSGRQFSNSRSEMNVSTLELGDSALYLCASSPQAGGPSEQYFGPGTRLTVT.